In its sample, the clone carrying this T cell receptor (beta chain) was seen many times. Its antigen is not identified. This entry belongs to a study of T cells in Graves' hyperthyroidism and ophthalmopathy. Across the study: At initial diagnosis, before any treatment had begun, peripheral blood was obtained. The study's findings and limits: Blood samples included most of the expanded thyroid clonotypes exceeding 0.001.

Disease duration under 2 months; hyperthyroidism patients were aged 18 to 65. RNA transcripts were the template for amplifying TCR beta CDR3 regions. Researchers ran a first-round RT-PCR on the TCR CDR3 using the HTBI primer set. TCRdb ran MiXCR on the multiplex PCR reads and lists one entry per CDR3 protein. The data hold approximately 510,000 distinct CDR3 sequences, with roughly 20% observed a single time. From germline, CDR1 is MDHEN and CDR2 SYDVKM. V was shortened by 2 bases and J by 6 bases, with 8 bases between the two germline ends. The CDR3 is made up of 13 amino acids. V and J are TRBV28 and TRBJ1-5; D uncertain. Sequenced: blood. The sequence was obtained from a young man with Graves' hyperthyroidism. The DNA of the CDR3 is TGTGCCAGCAGTTTAGGCGTCGGTCAGCCCCAGCATTTT. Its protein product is CASSLGVGQPQHF.